Given below is one T cell receptor (beta chain) in context. This entry comes from a study of cytomegalovirus exposure and HLA in healthy donors. Germline CDR1 is ENHRY and CDR2 is SYGVKD. CDR3 length: 15 residues. Trimming removed 0 bases from V and 0 bases from J, with 8 bases in between. With 60 Vbeta and 13 Jbeta primers, the PCR was carried out. Measured with immunoSEQ multiplex PCR; TCRdb has only the in-frame clones, and not every one. The repertoire has some 96,000 clones, 64% of them found once; the top ten carry roughly 3%. This sequence originates from a man aged 55 to 70 in good health and CMV-seronegative. The material sequenced was PBMCs. The chain employs TRBV10-3 and TRBJ1-1, with D possibly being TRBD1 (5 bases). CDR3 DNA: TGTGCCATCAGTGAGTCGCAGGGAATGAACACTGAAGCTTTCTTT. This sequence encodes CAISESQGMNTEAFF.